These T cell receptor beta chains were read from a single sample in a study of blood T cell repertoires in COVID-19. Method: immunoSEQ multiplex PCR; TCRdb's copy keeps in-frame clones and lacks some. Here the sample spans under 250,000 clones, about four fifths being singletons. The material sequenced was peripheral blood. These receptors were obtained from a woman aged 25 to 39 who had recovered from COVID-19. Both conserved end residues are part of each CDR3. Fields, in order: clone size, J gene, V gene, CDR3 protein. Clone size is stated in some rows and not others, as once, few, many or a class when expanded.

.	TRBJ1-4	TRBV18	CASSSGQGAANEKLFF
.	TRBJ2-7	TRBV12-3/TRBV12-4	CASSPRDRWEQYF
.	TRBJ1-2	TRBV5-1	CASSLDGVYTF
.	TRBJ2-3	TRBV6-1	CASSELAGGIADTQYF
once	TRBJ1-2	TRBV5-4	CASSLGQGQAGYTF
.	TRBJ1-5	TRBV5-6	CASSLQAQGPQHF
few	TRBJ1-2	TRBV29-1	CSVEPTTDRGRRYTF
.	TRBJ2-7	TRBV25-1	CASIRDRENTYEQYF
.	TRBJ2-2	TRBV5-1	CASSLIPSTGELFF
.	TRBJ1-1	TRBV27	CASSLYMNTEAFF
.	TRBJ2-7	TRBV4-1	CASSQQGSSYEQYF
.	TRBJ2-7	TRBV9	CASSVAAGVAGEQYF
.	TRBJ2-7	TRBV28	CASSQRGYEQYF
.	TRBJ2-7	TRBV7-9	CASSRTSATYEQYF
.	TRBJ2-2	TRBV6-5	CASSPDRVEAGELFF
.	TRBJ2-1	TRBV12-2	CASRLHPLSAVSSYNEQFF
.	TRBJ2-4	TRBV4-1	CASSQEALAGVERTKNIQYF
.	TRBJ2-1	TRBV7-2	CASRETGTSYNEQFF
.	TRBJ2-7	TRBV5-4	CASSPPTGGLNEQYF
.	TRBJ2-7	TRBV5-6	CASSLYPAGATYEQYF
few	TRBJ2-7	TRBV4-1	CASSQGTGGTYEQYF
.	TRBJ2-1	TRBV7-3	CASSPLGTNHNEQFF
.	TRBJ2-2	TRBV5-1	CASSLAQNTGELFF
.	TRBJ2-7	TRBV5-1	CASSFTGSSYEQYF
few	TRBJ2-3	TRBV5-4	CASSLGVNTDTQYF
.	TRBJ2-3	TRBV28	CASSLVLVAGADTQYF
.	TRBJ1-6	TRBV9	CASSVSGQGSPLHF
few	TRBJ2-7	TRBV5-1	CASSLGWTSDSYEQYF
.	TRBJ2-7	TRBV4-2	CASSQDTSGGYEQYF
.	TRBJ2-3	TRBV19	CASSIDGRSTDTQYF
.	TRBJ2-3	TRBV6-6	CASSYSRADTQYF
once	TRBJ1-5	TRBV2	CASTPNTGVDQPQHF
.	TRBJ1-1	TRBV5-1	CASSLGAHKNTEAFF
once	TRBJ2-1	TRBV11-3	CASSLGHQEQFF
.	TRBJ2-3	TRBV9	CASSDRDTFSTDTQYF
.	TRBJ2-4	TRBV5-3	CARSLQAIQYF
.	TRBJ1-2	TRBV19	CASSMRAAGVYGYTF
.	TRBJ2-7	TRBV6-5	CASSYSWGRGSYEQYF
once	TRBJ2-5	TRBV18	CASSPEGTQKTQYF
.	TRBJ2-7	TRBV5-4	CASSSGRTAYEQYF
.	TRBJ2-2	TRBV27	CASSFLLAGGGTGELFF
.	TRBJ2-5	TRBV27	CASSLQGVEETQYF
.	TRBJ2-2	TRBV19	CASSMLGGTSITGELFF
many	TRBJ1-2	TRBV5-1	CASSLGRNPYGYTF
.	TRBJ2-7	TRBV2	CASSRVGGSGEQYF
.	TRBJ1-2	TRBV19	CASTPTGNGYTF
.	TRBJ1-5	TRBV5-1	CASSDAPDIFNQPQHF
.	TRBJ2-7	TRBV14	CASSLGLAGIYEQYF
.	TRBJ2-3	TRBV5-6	CASSSTGGYTDTQYF
.	TRBJ1-6	TRBV28	CASSTPGQRNSPLHF
once	TRBJ1-2	TRBV29-1	CSVWGQDYGYTF
.	TRBJ1-2	TRBV7-9	CASSLPALGGTTYGYTF
.	TRBJ2-1	TRBV6-1	CASSEESGRAGEQFF
.	TRBJ2-1	TRBV30	CAWSGHLYNEQFF
.	TRBJ1-3	TRBV29-1	CSAGAGSGNTIYF
.	TRBJ2-1	TRBV28	CASSSPGQGNEQFF
.	TRBJ1-2	TRBV5-6	CASSSSASGRNYGYTF
.	TRBJ1-2	TRBV7-3	CASSPDRYGYTF